This entry describes one TCR beta chain. This record belongs to a study of blood T cell repertoires in COVID-19. Across the whole study: Sites in the United States, Italy and Spain provided acute and convalescent COVID-19 samples.

Some clones are missing from TCRdb's copy, which holds only in-frame ones; the method was immunoSEQ multiplex PCR. The data contain approximately 66,000 clones, about 90% of them singletons. The receptor comes from a man in his sixties with acute or convalescent COVID-19. Input material: peripheral blood.

CDR3 in amino acids: CASSSLGGGMGGNEQFF. CDR3 DNA sequence: TGTGCCAGCAGCTCCCTAGGCGGGGGTATGGGTGGCAATGAGCAGTTCTTC. This chain uses TRBV7-2 with TRBJ2-1; 7 nucleotides line up with TRBD2. CDR1 and CDR2 (germline): SGHTA, FQGNSA. The CDR3 consists of 17 residues. V lost 4 bases, J lost 6 bases, and 15 bases stayed unmatched. Full variable domain (remainder filled in from reference TRBV7-2 and TRBJ2-1): GAGVSQSPSNKVTEKGKDVELRCDPISGHTALYWYRQSLGQGLEFLIYFQGNSAPDKSGLPSDRFSAERTGGSVSTLTIQRTQQEDSAVYLCASSSLGGGMGGNEQFFGPGTRLTVL.